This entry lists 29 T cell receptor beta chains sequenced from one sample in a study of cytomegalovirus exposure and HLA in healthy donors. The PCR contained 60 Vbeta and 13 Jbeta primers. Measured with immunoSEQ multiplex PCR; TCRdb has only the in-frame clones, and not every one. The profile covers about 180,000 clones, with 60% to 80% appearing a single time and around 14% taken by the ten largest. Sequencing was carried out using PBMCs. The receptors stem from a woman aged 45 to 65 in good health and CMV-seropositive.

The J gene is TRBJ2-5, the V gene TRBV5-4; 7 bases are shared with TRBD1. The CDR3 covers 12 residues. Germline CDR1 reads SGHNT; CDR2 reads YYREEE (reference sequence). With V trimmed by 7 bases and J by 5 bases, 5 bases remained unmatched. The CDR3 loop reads CASSQGLETQYF. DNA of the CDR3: TGTGCCAGCTCACAGGGGTTGGAGACCCAGTACTTC. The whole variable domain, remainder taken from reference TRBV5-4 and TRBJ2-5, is ETGVTQSPTHLIKTRGQQVTLRCSSQSGHNTVSWYQQALGQGPQFIFQYYREEENGRGNFPPRFSGLQFPNYSSELNVNALELDDSALYLCASSQGLETQYFGPGTRLLVL.

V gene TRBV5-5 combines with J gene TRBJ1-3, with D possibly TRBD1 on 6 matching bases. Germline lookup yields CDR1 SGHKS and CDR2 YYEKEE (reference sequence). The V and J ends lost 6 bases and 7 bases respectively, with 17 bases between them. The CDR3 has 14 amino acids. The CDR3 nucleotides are TGTGCCAGCAACCTAGGGGGTATCGGTAACACCATATATTTT. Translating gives CASNLGGIGNTIYF.

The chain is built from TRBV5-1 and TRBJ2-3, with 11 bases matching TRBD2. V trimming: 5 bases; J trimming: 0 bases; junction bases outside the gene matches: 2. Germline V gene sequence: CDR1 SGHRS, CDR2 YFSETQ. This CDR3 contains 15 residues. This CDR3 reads CASRLAGGSTDTQYF. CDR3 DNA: TGCGCCAGCAGGTTAGCGGGGGGGAGCACAGATACGCAGTATTTT.

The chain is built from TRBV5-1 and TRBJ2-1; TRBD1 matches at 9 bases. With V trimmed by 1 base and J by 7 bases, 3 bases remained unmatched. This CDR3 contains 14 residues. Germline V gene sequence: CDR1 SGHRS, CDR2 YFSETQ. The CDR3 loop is CASSLTGGGNEQFF. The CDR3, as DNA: TGCGCCAGCAGCTTGACAGGGGGCGGGAATGAGCAGTTCTTC.

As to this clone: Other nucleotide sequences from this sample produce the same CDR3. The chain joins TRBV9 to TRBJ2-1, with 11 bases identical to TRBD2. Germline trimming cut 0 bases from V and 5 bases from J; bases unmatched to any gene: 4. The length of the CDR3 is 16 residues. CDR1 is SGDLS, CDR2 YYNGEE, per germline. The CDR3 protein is CASSVVGLAGDNEQFF. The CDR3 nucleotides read TGTGCCAGCAGCGTAGTCGGACTAGCGGGTGACAATGAGCAGTTCTTC.

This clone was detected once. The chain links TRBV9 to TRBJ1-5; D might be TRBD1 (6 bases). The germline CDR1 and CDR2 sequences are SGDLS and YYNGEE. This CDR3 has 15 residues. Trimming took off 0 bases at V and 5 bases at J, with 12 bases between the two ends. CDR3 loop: CASSVAGDTHQPQHF. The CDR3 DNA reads TGTGCCAGCAGCGTAGCCGGGGACACCCATCAGCCCCAGCATTTT.

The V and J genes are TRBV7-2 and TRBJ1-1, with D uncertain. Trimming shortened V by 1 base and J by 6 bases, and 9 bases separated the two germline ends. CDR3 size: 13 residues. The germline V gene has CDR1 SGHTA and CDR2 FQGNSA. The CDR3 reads CASSLDFSAEAFF. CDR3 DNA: TGTGCCAGCAGCTTAGATTTTTCGGCTGAAGCTTTCTTT.

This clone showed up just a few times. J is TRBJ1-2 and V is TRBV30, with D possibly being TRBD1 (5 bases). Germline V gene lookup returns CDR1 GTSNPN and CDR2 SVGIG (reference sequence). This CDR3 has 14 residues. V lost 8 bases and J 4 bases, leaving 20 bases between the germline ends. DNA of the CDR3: TGTGCCACCCATGATGTGGACGGGGGCTATGGCTACACCTTC. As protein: CATHDVDGGYGYTF. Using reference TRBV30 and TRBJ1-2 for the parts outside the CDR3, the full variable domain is SQTIHQWPATLVQPVGSPLSLECTVEGTSNPNLYWYRQAAGRGLQLLFYSVGIGQISSEVPQNLSASRPQDRQFILSSKKLLLSDSGFYLCATHDVDGGYGYTFGSGTRLTVV.

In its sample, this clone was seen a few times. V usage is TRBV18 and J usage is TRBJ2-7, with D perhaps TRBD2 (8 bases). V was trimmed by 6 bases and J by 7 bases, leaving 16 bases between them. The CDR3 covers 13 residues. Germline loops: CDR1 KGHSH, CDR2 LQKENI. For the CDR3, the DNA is TGTGCCAGCTCCCCGGGAGGGGGCTATGAGCAGTACTTC. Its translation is CASSPGGGYEQYF.

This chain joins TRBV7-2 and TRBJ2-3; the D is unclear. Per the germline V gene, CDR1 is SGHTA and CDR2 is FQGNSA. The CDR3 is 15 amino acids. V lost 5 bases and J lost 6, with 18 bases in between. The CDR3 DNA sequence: TGTGCCAGCAGCCGATGGGTCTTCGAGGCGGATACGCAGTATTTT. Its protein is CASSRWVFEADTQYF.

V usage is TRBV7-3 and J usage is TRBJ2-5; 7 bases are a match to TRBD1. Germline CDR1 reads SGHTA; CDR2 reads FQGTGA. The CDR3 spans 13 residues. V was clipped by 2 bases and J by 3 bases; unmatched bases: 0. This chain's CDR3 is CASSLDREETQYF. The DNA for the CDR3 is TGTGCCAGCAGCTTAGACAGGGAAGAGACCCAGTACTTC.

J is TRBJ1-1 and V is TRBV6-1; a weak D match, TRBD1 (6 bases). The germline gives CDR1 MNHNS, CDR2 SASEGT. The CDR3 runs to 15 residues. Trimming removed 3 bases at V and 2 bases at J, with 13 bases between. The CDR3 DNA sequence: TGTGCCAGCAGTGAGGGGTACAGGGCCAACACTGAAGCTTTCTTT. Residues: CASSEGYRANTEAFF.

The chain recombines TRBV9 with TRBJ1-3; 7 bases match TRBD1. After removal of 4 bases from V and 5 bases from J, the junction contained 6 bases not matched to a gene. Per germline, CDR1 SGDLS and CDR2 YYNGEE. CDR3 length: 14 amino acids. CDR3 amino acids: CASSFPGQRNTIYF. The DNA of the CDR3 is TGTGCCAGCAGCTTCCCGGGACAGAGAAACACCATATATTTT.

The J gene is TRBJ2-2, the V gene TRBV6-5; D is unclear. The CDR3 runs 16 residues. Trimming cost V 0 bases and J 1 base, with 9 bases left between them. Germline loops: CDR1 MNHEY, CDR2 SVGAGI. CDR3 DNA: TGTGCCAGCAGTTACTCGATCAGGTGGAACACCGGGGAGCTGTTTTTT. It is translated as CASSYSIRWNTGELFF.

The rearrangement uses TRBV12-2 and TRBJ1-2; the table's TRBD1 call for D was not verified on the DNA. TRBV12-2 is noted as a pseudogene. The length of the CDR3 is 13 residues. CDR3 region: CASRLIKGDGYTF. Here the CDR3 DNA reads TGTGCAAGTCGCTTAATAAAGGGGGATGGCTACACCTTC.

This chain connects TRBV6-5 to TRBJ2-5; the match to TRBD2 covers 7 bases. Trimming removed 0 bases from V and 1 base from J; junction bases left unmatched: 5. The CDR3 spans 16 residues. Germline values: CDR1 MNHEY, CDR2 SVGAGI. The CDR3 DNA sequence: TGTGCCAGCAGTTACTCGACCGGCGGGGGCCAAGAGACCCAGTACTTC. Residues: CASSYSTGGGQETQYF.

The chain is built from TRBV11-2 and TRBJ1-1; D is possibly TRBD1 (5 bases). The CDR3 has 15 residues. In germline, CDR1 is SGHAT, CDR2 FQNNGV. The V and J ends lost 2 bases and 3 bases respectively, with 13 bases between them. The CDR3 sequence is CASSLRGRTDTEAFF. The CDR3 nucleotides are TGTGCCAGCAGCTTACGGGGGAGGACGGACACTGAAGCTTTCTTT.

This CDR3 reads CASSLVNGGLAKNIQYF. The CDR3 region has the DNA TGTGCCAGCAGCTTAGTTAACGGCGGACTAGCCAAAAACATTCAGTACTTC. The gene calls are TRBV7-6 and TRBJ2-4, with D tentatively TRBD2 (5 bases). Germline assignment: CDR1 SGHVS and CDR2 FNYEAQ. The CDR3 runs 17 residues. With 1 base removed from V and 0 bases from J, the gap between germline ends came to 13 bases. The whole variable domain, filled in from reference TRBV7-6 and TRBJ2-4, reads GAGVSQSPRYKVTKRGQDVALRCDPISGHVSLYWYRQALGQGPEFLTYFNYEAQQDKSGLPNDRFSAERPEGSISTLTIQRTEQRDSAMYRCASSLVNGGLAKNIQYFGAGTRLSVL.

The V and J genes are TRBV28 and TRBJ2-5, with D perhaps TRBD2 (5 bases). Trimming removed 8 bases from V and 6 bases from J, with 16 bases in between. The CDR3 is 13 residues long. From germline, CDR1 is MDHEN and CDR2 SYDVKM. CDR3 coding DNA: TGTGCCAGCTCACCTCCCCCGGGAAAGACCCAGTACTTC. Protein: CASSPPPGKTQYF.

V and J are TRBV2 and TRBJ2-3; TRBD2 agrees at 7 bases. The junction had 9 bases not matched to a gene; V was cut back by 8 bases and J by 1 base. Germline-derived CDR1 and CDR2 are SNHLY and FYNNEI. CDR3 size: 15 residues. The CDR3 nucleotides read TGTGCCAGCCGACCCCTTGGGGGGGGCACAGATACGCAGTATTTT. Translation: CASRPLGGGTDTQYF.

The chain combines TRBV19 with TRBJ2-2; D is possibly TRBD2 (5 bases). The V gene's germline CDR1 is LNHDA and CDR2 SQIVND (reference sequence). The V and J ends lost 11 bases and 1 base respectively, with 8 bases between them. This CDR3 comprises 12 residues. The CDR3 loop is CASEGNTGELFF. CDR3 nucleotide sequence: TGTGCCTCAGAGGGGAACACCGGGGAGCTGTTTTTT.

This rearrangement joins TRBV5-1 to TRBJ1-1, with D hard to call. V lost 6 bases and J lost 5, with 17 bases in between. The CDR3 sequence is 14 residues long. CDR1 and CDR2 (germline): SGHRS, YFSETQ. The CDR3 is CASTPTLRRTEAFF. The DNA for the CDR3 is TGCGCCAGCACCCCTACCCTTCGGAGGACTGAAGCTTTCTTT.

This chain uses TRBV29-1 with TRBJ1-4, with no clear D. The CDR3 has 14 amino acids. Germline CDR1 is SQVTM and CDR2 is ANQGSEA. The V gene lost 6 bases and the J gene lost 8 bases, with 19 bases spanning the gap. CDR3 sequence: CSVVRRAEGEKLFF. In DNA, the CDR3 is TGCAGCGTCGTTAGGAGGGCAGAGGGAGAAAAACTGTTTTTT.

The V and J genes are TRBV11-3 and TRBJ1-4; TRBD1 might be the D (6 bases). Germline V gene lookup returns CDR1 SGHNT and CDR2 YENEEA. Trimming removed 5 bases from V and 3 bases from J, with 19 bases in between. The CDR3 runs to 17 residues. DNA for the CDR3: TGTGCCAGCAGCCGCGAATACAGGGTAAGGCCTAATGAAAAACTGTTTTTT. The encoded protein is CASSREYRVRPNEKLFF.

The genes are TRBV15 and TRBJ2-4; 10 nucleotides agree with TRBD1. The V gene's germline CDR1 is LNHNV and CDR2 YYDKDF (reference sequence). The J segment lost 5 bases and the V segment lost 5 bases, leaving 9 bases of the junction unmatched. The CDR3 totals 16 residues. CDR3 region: CATSARRDRGQNIQYF. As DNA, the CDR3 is TGTGCCACCAGCGCCCGAAGGGACAGGGGTCAAAACATTCAGTACTTC.

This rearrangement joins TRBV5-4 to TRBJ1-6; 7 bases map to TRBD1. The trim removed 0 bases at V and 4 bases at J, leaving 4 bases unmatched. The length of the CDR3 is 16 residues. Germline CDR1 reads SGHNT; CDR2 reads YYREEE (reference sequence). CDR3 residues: CASSLGQGLYNSPLHF. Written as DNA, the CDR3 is TGTGCCAGCAGCTTGGGACAGGGCCTATATAATTCACCCCTCCACTTT.

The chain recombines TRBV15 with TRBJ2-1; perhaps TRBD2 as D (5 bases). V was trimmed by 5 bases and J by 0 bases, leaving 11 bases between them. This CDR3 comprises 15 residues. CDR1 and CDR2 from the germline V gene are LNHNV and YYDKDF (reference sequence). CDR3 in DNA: TGTGCCACCAGCTCGGACTCAAGCTCCTACAATGAGCAGTTCTTC. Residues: CATSSDSSSYNEQFF. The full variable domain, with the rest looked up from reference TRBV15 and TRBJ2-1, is DAMVIQNPRYQVTQFGKPVTLSCSQTLNHNVMYWYQQKSSQAPKLLFHYYDKDFNNEADTPDNFQSRRPNTSFCFLDIRSPGLGDTAMYLCATSSDSSSYNEQFFGPGTRLTVL.

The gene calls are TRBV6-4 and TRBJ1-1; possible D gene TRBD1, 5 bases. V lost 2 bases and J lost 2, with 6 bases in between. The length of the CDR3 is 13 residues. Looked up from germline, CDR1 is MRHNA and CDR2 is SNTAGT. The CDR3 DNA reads TGTGCCAGCAGTGACCAGGGAAACACTGAAGCTTTCTTT. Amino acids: CASSDQGNTEAFF.

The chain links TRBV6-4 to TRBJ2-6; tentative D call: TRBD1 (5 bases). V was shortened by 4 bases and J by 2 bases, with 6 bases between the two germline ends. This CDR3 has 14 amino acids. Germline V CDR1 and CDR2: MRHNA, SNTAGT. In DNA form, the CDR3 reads TGTGCCAGCAGTGCAGGGACTGGGGCCAACGTCCTGACTTTC. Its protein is CASSAGTGANVLTF.